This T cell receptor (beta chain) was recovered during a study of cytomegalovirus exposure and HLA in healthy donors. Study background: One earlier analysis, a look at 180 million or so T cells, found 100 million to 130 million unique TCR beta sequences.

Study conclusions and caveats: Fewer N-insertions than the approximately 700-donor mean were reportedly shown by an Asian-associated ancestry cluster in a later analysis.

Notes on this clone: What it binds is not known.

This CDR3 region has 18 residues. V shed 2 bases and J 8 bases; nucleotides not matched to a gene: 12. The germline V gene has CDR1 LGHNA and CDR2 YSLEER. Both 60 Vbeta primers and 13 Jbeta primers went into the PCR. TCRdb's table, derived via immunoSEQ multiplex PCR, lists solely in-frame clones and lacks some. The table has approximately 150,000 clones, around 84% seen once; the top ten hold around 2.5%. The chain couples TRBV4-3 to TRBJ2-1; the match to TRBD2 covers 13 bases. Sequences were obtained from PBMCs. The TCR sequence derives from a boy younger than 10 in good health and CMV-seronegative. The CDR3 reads CASSQTTRRLAGGHEQFF. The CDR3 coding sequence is TGCGCCAGCAGCCAAACTACACGGCGACTAGCGGGAGGTCATGAGCAGTTCTTC.